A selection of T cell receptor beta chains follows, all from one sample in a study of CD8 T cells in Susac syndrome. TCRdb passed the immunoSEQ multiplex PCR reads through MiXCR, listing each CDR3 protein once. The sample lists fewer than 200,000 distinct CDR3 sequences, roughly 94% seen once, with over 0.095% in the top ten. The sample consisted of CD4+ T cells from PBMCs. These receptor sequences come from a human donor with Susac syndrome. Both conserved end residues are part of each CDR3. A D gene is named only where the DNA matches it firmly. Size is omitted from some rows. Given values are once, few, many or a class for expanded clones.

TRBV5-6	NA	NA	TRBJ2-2	TGTGCCAGCAGCCTTAGTTCCGGGGAGCTGTTTTTT	CASSLSSGELFF
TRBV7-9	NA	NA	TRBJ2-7	TGTGCCAGCACCCCCTTGGACGAGCAGTACTTC	CASTPLDEQYF
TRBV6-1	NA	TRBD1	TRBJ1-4	TGTGCCAGCAGTGAACCGGGGACAGGTCGAGGGAAACTGTTTTTT	CASSEPGTGRGKLFF
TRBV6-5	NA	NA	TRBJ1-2	TGTGCCAGCAGTTACTCCTGGGGGGGCGGGGGCTACACCTTC	CASSYSWGGGGYTF
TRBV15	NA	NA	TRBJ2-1	TGTGCCACCGGGGGCCGCAGCTCCTACAATGAGCAGTTCTTC	CATGGRSSYNEQFF
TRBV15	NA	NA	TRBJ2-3	TGTGCCACCAGCAGAGTGTCAGGGCCCACAGATACGCAGTATTTT	CATSRVSGPTDTQYF
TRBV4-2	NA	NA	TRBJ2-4	TGTGCCAGCAGCCGAGACGAGACGGGGGCGGCCAAAAACATTCAGTACTTC	CASSRDETGAAKNIQYF
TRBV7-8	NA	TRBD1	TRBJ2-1	TGTGCCAGCAGCTCGGACAGGGGTGAGCAGTTCTTC	CASSSDRGEQFF
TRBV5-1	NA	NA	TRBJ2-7	TGCGCCAGCAGCTTGAACATCTTGGACGGGCAGTACTTC	CASSLNILDGQYF
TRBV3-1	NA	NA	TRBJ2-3	TGTGCCAGCAGCCAAACCGGGACTTACCCCACAGATACGCAGTATTTT	CASSQTGTYPTDTQYF
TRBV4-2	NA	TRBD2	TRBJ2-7	TGTGCCAGCAGCCATCAAAGCGGGGGCTTCACCTACGAGCAGTACTTC	CASSHQSGGFTYEQYF
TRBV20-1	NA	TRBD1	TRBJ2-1	TGCAAAGCCGGACAGGGGAATGAGCAGTTCTTC	CKAGQGNEQFF
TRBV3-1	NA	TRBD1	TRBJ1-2	TGTGCCAGCAGCCAAGATCAGGGGGCCCGAGGCTACACCTTC	CASSQDQGARGYTF
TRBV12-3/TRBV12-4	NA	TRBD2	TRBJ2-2	TGTGCCAGCAGCGAGACTAGCGGGGGGAACACCGGGGAGCTGTTTTTT	CASSETSGGNTGELFF
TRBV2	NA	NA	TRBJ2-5	TGTGCCAGTCGGACAACATCAGGGGAGACCCAGTACTTC	CASRTTSGETQYF
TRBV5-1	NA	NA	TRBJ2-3	TGCGCCAGCAGCCTCCGTAGCCTATCGGCAGCGGGCACAGATACGCAGTATTTT	CASSLRSLSAAGTDTQYF
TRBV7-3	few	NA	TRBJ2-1	TGTGCCAGCAGCTTAAAGGTCTTCACAGAGCAGTTCTTC	CASSLKVFTEQFF
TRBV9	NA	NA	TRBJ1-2	TGTGCCAGCAGGGGCTACACCTTC	CASRGYTF
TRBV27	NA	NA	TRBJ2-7	TGTGCCAGCTACCCCGACAGGACCTCCTACGAGCAGTACTTC	CASYPDRTSYEQYF
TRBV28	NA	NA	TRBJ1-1	TGTGCCAGCAGCCGTCCGAGGGCGGGGGGCACTGAAGCTTTCTTT	CASSRPRAGGTEAFF
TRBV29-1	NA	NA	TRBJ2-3	TGCAGCGTGCGGGGACATGAGTACACAGATACGCAGTATTTT	CSVRGHEYTDTQYF
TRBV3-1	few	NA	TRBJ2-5	TGTGCCAGCAGCCAACTCGGGGAGACCCAGTACTTC	CASSQLGETQYF
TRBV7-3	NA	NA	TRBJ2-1	TGTGCCAGCAGCTTAAGCCCCCCCGGGGGCAACCCCAATGAGCAGTTCTTC	CASSLSPPGGNPNEQFF
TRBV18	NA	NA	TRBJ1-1	TGTGCCAGCTCACTAAGAGGCCCCGGGGAGACTGAAGCTTTCTTT	CASSLRGPGETEAFF
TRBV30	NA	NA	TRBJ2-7	TGTGCCTGGAGTGGAAGGGGTAAGCAGTACTTC	CAWSGRGKQYF
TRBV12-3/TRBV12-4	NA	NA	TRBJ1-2	TGTGCCAGCAGTATCTCCCGAAGCAGGACGAATGGCTACACCTTC	CASSISRSRTNGYTF
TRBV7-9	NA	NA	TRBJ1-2	TGTGCCAGCAGCCCGTATACGGGGCGGGGAAACTATGGCTACACCTTC	CASSPYTGRGNYGYTF
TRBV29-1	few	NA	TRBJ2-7	TGCAGCCCGAAATACAGGCCATGGGAGCAGTACTTC	CSPKYRPWEQYF
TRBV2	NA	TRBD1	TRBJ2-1	TGTGCCAGCAGTTACGGGACAGGGGAATGGAATGAGCAGTTCTTC	CASSYGTGEWNEQFF
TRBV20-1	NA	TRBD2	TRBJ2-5	TGCAGTGCTGACCCTAGCGGGGGGGCCGTTGAGACCCAGTACTTC	CSADPSGGAVETQYF
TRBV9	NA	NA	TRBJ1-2	TGTGCCAGCAGCGTAGAGGGGGGGGTCGGCTATGGCTACACCTTC	CASSVEGGVGYGYTF